The TCR beta chain under discussion was sequenced for a study of T cells after yellow fever vaccination. Across the whole study: The SMART-Seq v4 Ultra Low Input method served to prepare the low-cell-number fractions.

TCRdb recomputed calls from the 5' RACE reads with MiXCR, one row per CDR3 protein. The sample includes 150,000 or so distinct CDR3 sequences, 6% to 7.5% of them seen just once. The germline CDR1 and CDR2 sequences are GTSNPN and SVGIG (reference sequence). The length of the CDR3 is 12 residues. V was trimmed by 6 bases and J by 5 bases, leaving 12 bases between them. This TCR was recovered from a man younger than 35 who received the YFV17D yellow fever vaccine. The chain employs TRBV30 and TRBJ2-3; D is tentatively TRBD1 or TRBD2 (6 bases each). Sequenced material: CD4+ T cells sorted from PBMCs, taken about 5 days after the first yellow fever vaccination. CDR3 sequence: CACLGGIDTQYF. DNA of the CDR3: TGTGCCTGTTTAGGGGGGATAGATACGCAGTATTTT.